Following are 8 T cell receptor beta chains from one sample sequenced in a study of vaccination and CD4 T cells after COVID-19. Sequencing of cultured CD4+ T cell DNA used the Oncomine TCR Beta short-read assay. TCRdb reprocessed the PCR reads with MiXCR, giving one entry per CDR3 protein. Among around 23,000 distinct CDR3 sequences listed, approximately 32% were seen once. Described time point: late sampling 161 to 241 days after vaccination in three convalescent patients. Treatment denoted: roughly 11-day PBMC culture with coronavirus spike peptide pools or control peptides (ViraFEST assay). Their cognate antigens are unknown. Sequenced here: CD4+ T cells from blood, cultured in vitro, sampled about 7 months after SARS-CoV-2 vaccination. The receptors derive from a human donor who had recovered from COVID-19.

This clonotype was detected a few times. The V and J genes are TRBV6-1 and TRBJ1-1; a possible D gene is TRBD1 (5 bases). The CDR3 length is 15 residues. V lost 6 bases and J lost 4, with 18 bases in between. Germline lookup yields CDR1 MNHNS and CDR2 SASEGT. The CDR3 reads CASSPLRADGTEAFF. The CDR3 nucleotides read TGTGCCAGCAGCCCTCTCAGGGCGGATGGCACTGAAGCTTTCTTT.

This clonotype was observed a single time. V is TRBV18 and J is TRBJ2-7, with a weak D call TRBD2 (7 bases). The CDR3 has 14 amino acids. From germline, CDR1 is KGHSH and CDR2 LQKENI. Deletions cut 1 base from V and 5 bases from J, with 12 bases between. Here the CDR3 DNA reads TGTGCCAGCTCACCACTGGCGGGGGCTCACGAGCAGTACTTC. It yields the protein CASSPLAGAHEQYF.

This clonotype was seen more than once but under ten times. The chain combines TRBV27 with TRBJ1-1; D is perhaps TRBD1 (6 bases). CDR1 and CDR2 from the germline V gene are MNHEY and SMNVEV (reference sequence). The CDR3 has 13 amino acids. V was cut by 6 bases and J by 5 bases, with 13 bases left in between. CDR3 residues: CASRRGGGTEAFF. In nucleotides, the CDR3 is TGTGCCAGCAGAAGAGGGGGGGGTACTGAAGCTTTCTTT.

J is TRBJ2-2 and V is TRBV20-1; D not certain. V lost 0 bases and J 1 base, leaving 6 bases between the germline ends. The CDR3 length is 14 residues. The germline V gene has CDR1 DFQATT and CDR2 SNEGSKA (reference sequence). DNA of the CDR3: TGCAGTGCTAGAGATTTAGGGAACACCGGGGAGCTGTTTTTT. Translated: CSARDLGNTGELFF.

There are a few counts of this clonotype. The J gene is TRBJ2-7, the V gene TRBV20-1; TRBD2 is a possible D gene (5 bases). Germline CDR1 DFQATT, CDR2 SNEGSKA (reference sequence). Trimming took off 0 bases at V and 2 bases at J, with 11 bases between the two ends. The CDR3 runs to 14 residues. The CDR3 region is CSARDKRVAYEQYF. The CDR3 DNA is TGCAGTGCTAGAGATAAGAGGGTGGCCTACGAGCAGTACTTC.

A few counts support this clonotype. This sequence joins TRBV7-9 and TRBJ2-1, with 13 bases fitting TRBD2. V lost 0 bases and J lost 8; bases outside the gene matches: 10. Germline loops: CDR1 SEHNR, CDR2 FQNEAQ (reference sequence). CDR3 length: 18 amino acids. In DNA form, the CDR3 reads TGTGCCAGCAGCTTAGCGCCGTTGGGACTAGCGGGATGGTATGAGCAGTTCTTC. Protein sequence: CASSLAPLGLAGWYEQFF.

This clonotype is medium-sized within its sample. The chain employs TRBV6-1 and TRBJ1-5; D might be TRBD1 (5 bases). Germline assignment: CDR1 MNHNS and CDR2 SASEGT. Trimming took 0 bases from V and 2 from J, leaving 8 bases between them. The CDR3 is made up of 15 amino acids. The CDR3 region has the DNA TGTGCCAGCAGTGAAGCGGGAGGGGGCAATCAGCCCCAGCATTTT. This translates into CASSEAGGGNQPQHF.

This clonotype was counted between two and nine times. The genes are TRBV24-1 and TRBJ2-3, with 7 bases aligning to TRBD2. CDR1 is KGHDR, CDR2 SFDVKD, per germline. This CDR3 contains 12 residues. The V gene end was trimmed by 9 bases and the J gene end by 4 bases; junction bases not matched to a gene: 3. This chain's CDR3 is CATRDYSDTQYF. The CDR3 DNA reads as TGTGCCACCCGGGACTACTCAGATACGCAGTATTTT.